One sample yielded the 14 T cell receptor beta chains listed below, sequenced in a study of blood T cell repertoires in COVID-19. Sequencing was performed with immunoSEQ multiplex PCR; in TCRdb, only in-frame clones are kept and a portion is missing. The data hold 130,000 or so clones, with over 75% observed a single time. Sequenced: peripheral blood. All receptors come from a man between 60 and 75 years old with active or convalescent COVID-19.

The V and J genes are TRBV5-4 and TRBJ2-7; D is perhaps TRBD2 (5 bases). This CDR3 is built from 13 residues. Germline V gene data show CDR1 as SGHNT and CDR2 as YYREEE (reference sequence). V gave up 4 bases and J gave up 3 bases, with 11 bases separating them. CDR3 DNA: TGTGCCAGCAGCCGAGGGATCCACTACGAGCAGTACTTC. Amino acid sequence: CASSRGIHYEQYF.

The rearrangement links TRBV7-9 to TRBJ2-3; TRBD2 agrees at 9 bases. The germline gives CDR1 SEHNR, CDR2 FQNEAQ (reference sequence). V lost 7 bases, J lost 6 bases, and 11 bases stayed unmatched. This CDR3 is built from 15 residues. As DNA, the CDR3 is TGTGCCAGCACCCCGGGACTAGCATCGAGCGATACGCAGTATTTT. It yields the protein CASTPGLASSDTQYF.

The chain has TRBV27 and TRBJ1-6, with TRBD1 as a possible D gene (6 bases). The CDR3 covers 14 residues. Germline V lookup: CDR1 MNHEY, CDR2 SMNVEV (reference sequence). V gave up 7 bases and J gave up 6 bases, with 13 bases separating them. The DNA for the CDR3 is TGTGCCAGCAACGTACAGGGTCCTAATTCACCCCTCCACTTT. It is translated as CASNVQGPNSPLHF.

CDR3 in amino acids: CASSLTTSSYNSPLHF. Written as DNA, the CDR3 is TGTGCCAGCAGCTTGACAACGAGCTCCTATAATTCACCCCTCCACTTT. This sequence joins TRBV7-3 and TRBJ1-6; no definite D call. This CDR3 has 16 amino acids. The ends were cut back, 3 bases at V and 0 bases at J, with 9 bases in the middle. Germline V gene sequence: CDR1 SGHTA, CDR2 FQGTGA.

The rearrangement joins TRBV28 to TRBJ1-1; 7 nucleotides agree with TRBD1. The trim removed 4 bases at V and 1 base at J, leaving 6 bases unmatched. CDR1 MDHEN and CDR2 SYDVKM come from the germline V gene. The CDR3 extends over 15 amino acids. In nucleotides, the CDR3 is TGTGCCAGCAGTTATAACAGGGGAAAGAACACTGAAGCTTTCTTT. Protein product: CASSYNRGKNTEAFF.

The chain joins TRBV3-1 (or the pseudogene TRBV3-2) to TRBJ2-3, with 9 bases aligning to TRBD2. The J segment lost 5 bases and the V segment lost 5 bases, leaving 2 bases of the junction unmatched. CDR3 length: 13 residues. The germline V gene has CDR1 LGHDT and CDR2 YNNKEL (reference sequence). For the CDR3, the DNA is TGTGCCAGCAGCGGACTAGCGCGAGATACGCAGTATTTT. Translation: CASSGLARDTQYF.

CDR3 in amino acids: CATSDSTGGGNQPQHF. Here the CDR3 DNA reads TGTGCCACCAGTGATTCGACAGGGGGAGGCAATCAGCCCCAGCATTTT. The chain joins TRBV24-1 to TRBJ1-5, with TRBD1 matching over 9 bases. The germline gives CDR1 KGHDR, CDR2 SFDVKD. With V trimmed by 2 bases and J by 2 bases, 3 bases remained unmatched. There are 16 residues in the CDR3.

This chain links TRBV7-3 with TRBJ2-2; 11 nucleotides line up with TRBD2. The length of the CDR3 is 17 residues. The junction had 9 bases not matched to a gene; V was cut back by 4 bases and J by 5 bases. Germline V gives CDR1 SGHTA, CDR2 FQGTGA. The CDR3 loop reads CASSSYLAGGRTGELFF. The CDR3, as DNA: TGTGCCAGCAGCTCATACCTAGCGGGAGGTCGGACCGGGGAGCTGTTTTTT.

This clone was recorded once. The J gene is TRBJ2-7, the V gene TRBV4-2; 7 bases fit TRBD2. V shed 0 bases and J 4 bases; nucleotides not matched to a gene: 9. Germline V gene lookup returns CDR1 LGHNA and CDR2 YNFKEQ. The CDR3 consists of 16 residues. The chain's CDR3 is CASSQDGAGAGYEQYF. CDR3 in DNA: TGTGCCAGCAGCCAAGACGGGGCGGGAGCGGGGTACGAGCAGTACTTC.

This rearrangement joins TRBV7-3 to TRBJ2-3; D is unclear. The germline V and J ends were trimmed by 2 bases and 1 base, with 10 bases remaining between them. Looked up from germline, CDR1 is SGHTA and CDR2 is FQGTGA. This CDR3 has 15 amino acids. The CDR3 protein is CASSLVRSGTDTQYF. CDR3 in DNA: TGTGCCAGCAGCTTAGTCAGAAGCGGCACAGATACGCAGTATTTT.

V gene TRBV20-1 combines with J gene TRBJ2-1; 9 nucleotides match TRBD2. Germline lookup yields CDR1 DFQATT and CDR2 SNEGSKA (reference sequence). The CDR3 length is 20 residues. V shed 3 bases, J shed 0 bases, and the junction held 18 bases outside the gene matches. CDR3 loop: CSASGVGTSRPESSYNEQFF. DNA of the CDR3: TGCAGTGCTAGTGGCGTCGGGACTAGCCGGCCTGAGAGCTCCTACAATGAGCAGTTCTTC.

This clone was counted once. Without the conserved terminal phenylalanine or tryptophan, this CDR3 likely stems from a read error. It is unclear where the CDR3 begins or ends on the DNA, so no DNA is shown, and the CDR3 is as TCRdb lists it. CDR3 sequence reads: CASSLFLVDRS. The chain combines TRBV5-1 with TRBJ1-1; no DNA check was done on the table's D call, TRBD1. The CDR3 is 11 amino acids in total, end residues counted. The germline V gene encodes CDR1 SGHRS and CDR2 YFSETQ.

The CDR3 DNA sequence: TGTGCCAGCAGTGCTCGGGACACACTTTTAGGGGGCTACACCTTC. Amino acids: CASSARDTLLGGYTF. V gene TRBV25-1 combines with J gene TRBJ1-2; D possibly corresponds to TRBD1 (6 bases). Between the trimmed V and J ends, which lost 4 bases and 8 bases, there was a span of 20 bases. Germline V gene sequence: CDR1 MGHDK, CDR2 SYGVNS. CDR3 length equals 15 residues.

The CDR3: CASSGVGRGQPQHF. The CDR3 nucleotides read TGCGCCAGCAGCGGTGTCGGCCGGGGTCAGCCCCAGCATTTT. The rearrangement joins TRBV4-1 to TRBJ1-5; D is unclear. Germline V gene lookup returns CDR1 MGHRA and CDR2 YSYEKL. Trimming stripped 5 bases from V and 6 bases from J, with 14 bases between. The CDR3 contains 14 residues.